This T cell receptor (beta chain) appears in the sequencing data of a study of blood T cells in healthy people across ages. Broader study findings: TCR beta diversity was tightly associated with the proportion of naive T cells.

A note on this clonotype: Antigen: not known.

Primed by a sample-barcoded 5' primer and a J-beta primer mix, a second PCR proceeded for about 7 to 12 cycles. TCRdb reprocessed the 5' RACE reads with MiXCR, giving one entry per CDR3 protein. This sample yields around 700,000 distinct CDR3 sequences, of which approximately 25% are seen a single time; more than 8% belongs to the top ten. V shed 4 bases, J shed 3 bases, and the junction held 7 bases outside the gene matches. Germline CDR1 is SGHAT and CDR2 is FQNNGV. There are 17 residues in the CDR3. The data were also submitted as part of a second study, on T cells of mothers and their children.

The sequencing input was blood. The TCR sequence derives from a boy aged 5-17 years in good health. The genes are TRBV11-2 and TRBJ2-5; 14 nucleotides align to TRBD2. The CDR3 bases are TGTGCCAGCAGCTCGAAGGGACTAGCGGGGGCAAAAGAGACCCAGTACTTC. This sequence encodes CASSSKGLAGAKETQYF.